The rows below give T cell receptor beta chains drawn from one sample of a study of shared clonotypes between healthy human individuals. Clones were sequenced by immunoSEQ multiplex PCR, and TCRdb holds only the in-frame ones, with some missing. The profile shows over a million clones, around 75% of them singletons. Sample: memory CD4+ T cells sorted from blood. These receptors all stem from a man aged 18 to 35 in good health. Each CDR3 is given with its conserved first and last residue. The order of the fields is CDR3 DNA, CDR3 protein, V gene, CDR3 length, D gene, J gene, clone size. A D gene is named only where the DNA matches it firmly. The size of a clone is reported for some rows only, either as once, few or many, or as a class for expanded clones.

cdr3_nt: TGTGCCAGCAGCCTGGACAAAACGAACACTGAAGCTTTCTTT
cdr3_aa: CASSLDKTNTEAFF
v_call: TRBV5-4
cdr3_length: 14
d_call: -
j_call: TRBJ1-1
clone_size: few

cdr3_nt: TGTGCCAGCAGTGAATCGGGAAGACGGTATGAAGCTTTCTTT
cdr3_aa: CASSESGRRYEAFF
v_call: TRBV6-5
cdr3_length: 14
d_call: -
j_call: TRBJ1-1
clone_size: -

cdr3_nt: TGTGCCAACACTCGCGACAGCCACATTGGGAACACTGAAGCTTTCTTT
cdr3_aa: CANTRDSHIGNTEAFF
v_call: TRBV19
cdr3_length: 16
d_call: -
j_call: TRBJ1-1
clone_size: -

cdr3_nt: TGTGCCATCAGTGAGTATGGGACAGCGAACACCGGGGAGCTGTTTTTT
cdr3_aa: CAISEYGTANTGELFF
v_call: TRBV10-3
cdr3_length: 16
d_call: TRBD1
j_call: TRBJ2-2
clone_size: once

cdr3_nt: TGCGCCAGCCTTTGGGACTGCAGCAATCAGCCCCAGCATTTT
cdr3_aa: CASLWDCSNQPQHF
v_call: TRBV5-1
cdr3_length: 14
d_call: -
j_call: TRBJ1-5
clone_size: few

cdr3_nt: TGTGCCAGCAGCCTGCAGAGTAGCGGGGGTAGGAATGAGCAGTTCTTC
cdr3_aa: CASSLQSSGGRNEQFF
v_call: TRBV7-2
cdr3_length: 16
d_call: TRBD2
j_call: TRBJ2-1
clone_size: -

cdr3_nt: TGTGCCAGTAGTATAAGGGGGGAGACCTACAATGAGCAGTTCTTC
cdr3_aa: CASSIRGETYNEQFF
v_call: TRBV19
cdr3_length: 15
d_call: -
j_call: TRBJ2-1
clone_size: few

cdr3_nt: TGTGCCAGTAGACAGAGGGGGACTGCCCTTAGCAATCAGCCCCAGCATTTT
cdr3_aa: CASRQRGTALSNQPQHF
v_call: TRBV19
cdr3_length: 17
d_call: -
j_call: TRBJ1-5
clone_size: -

cdr3_nt: TGTGCCAGCAGACGAGTGGACTCGAACACTGAAGCTTTCTTT
cdr3_aa: CASRRVDSNTEAFF
v_call: TRBV27
cdr3_length: 14
d_call: -
j_call: TRBJ1-1
clone_size: -

cdr3_nt: TGTGCTAGTGGACCCGGGGGGGGGACTGAGACCCAGTACTTC
cdr3_aa: CASGPGGGTETQYF
v_call: TRBV12-5
cdr3_length: 14
d_call: TRBD2
j_call: TRBJ2-5
clone_size: -

cdr3_nt: TGTGCCAGCAGTCCTGCCGGGACTAGCGGGGGGTCCTACGAGCAGTACTTC
cdr3_aa: CASSPAGTSGGSYEQYF
v_call: TRBV21-1
cdr3_length: 17
d_call: -
j_call: TRBJ2-7
clone_size: many

cdr3_nt: TGTGCCAGCTCACCAGACAGAAACTATGGCTACACCTTC
cdr3_aa: CASSPDRNYGYTF
v_call: TRBV18
cdr3_length: 13
d_call: -
j_call: TRBJ1-2
clone_size: few

cdr3_nt: TGCGCCAGCAGCCTAGGGTCTACCTACGAGCAGTACTTC
cdr3_aa: CASSLGSTYEQYF
v_call: TRBV4-3
cdr3_length: 13
d_call: -
j_call: TRBJ2-7
clone_size: -

cdr3_nt: TGTGCCACCAGCCTCACTAGCGGGGGCTACAATGAGCAGTTCTTC
cdr3_aa: CATSLTSGGYNEQFF
v_call: TRBV15
cdr3_length: 15
d_call: TRBD2
j_call: TRBJ2-1
clone_size: -

cdr3_nt: TGTGCCAGCAGCTCTCCCGGACTAGCGGGCGCGGGTGGCTACGAGCAGTACTTC
cdr3_aa: CASSSPGLAGAGGYEQYF
v_call: TRBV5-6
cdr3_length: 18
d_call: TRBD2
j_call: TRBJ2-7
clone_size: -

cdr3_nt: TGTGCCAGCAGTTTAGCAATCGGGGCAAGGGGGACCCAGTACTTC
cdr3_aa: CASSLAIGARGTQYF
v_call: TRBV28
cdr3_length: 15
d_call: -
j_call: TRBJ2-5
clone_size: -

cdr3_nt: TGTGCCAGCTCACCCAGGGGAAGCGGCAATCAGCCCCAGCATTTT
cdr3_aa: CASSPRGSGNQPQHF
v_call: TRBV18
cdr3_length: 15
d_call: -
j_call: TRBJ1-5
clone_size: -

cdr3_nt: TGTGCCAGCAGCCCCGACACCCAGGCGACTGAAGCTTTCTTT
cdr3_aa: CASSPDTQATEAFF
v_call: TRBV14
cdr3_length: 14
d_call: -
j_call: TRBJ1-1
clone_size: few

cdr3_nt: TGTGCCTGGACTCAGGGGGCTGGTCAGCCCCAGCATTTT
cdr3_aa: CAWTQGAGQPQHF
v_call: TRBV30
cdr3_length: 13
d_call: TRBD1
j_call: TRBJ1-5
clone_size: many

cdr3_nt: TGTGCCAGCAGCCACGTAACAGGGGGCGCAGATGAGCAGTTCTTC
cdr3_aa: CASSHVTGGADEQFF
v_call: TRBV14
cdr3_length: 15
d_call: TRBD1
j_call: TRBJ2-1
clone_size: -

cdr3_nt: TGTGCCAGTAGCCCTCTCGGACGGTTGAACACTGAAGCTTTCTTT
cdr3_aa: CASSPLGRLNTEAFF
v_call: TRBV19
cdr3_length: 15
d_call: -
j_call: TRBJ1-1
clone_size: few

cdr3_nt: TGTGCCAGCCGAGGGGCTACCTACGAGCAGTACTTC
cdr3_aa: CASRGATYEQYF
v_call: TRBV6-5
cdr3_length: 12
d_call: -
j_call: TRBJ2-7
clone_size: once

cdr3_nt: TGTGCCAGCGGGGTCCGAGATGAGCAGTTCTTC
cdr3_aa: CASGVRDEQFF
v_call: TRBV19
cdr3_length: 11
d_call: -
j_call: TRBJ2-1
clone_size: many

cdr3_nt: TGTGCCAGCAGCTCGTCCGGGACAGGGGGTGCCAAAAACATTCAGTACTTC
cdr3_aa: CASSSSGTGGAKNIQYF
v_call: TRBV7-2
cdr3_length: 17
d_call: TRBD1
j_call: TRBJ2-4
clone_size: few

cdr3_nt: TGTGCCAGCAGCTCAGCGAGCGGGGCAGATACGCAGTATTTT
cdr3_aa: CASSSASGADTQYF
v_call: TRBV11-2
cdr3_length: 14
d_call: TRBD2
j_call: TRBJ2-3
clone_size: -

cdr3_nt: TGTGCCAGCAGCTCCGAGGCGGGCAGGGGGTTGACAGATACGCAGTATTTT
cdr3_aa: CASSSEAGRGLTDTQYF
v_call: TRBV5-8
cdr3_length: 17
d_call: TRBD1
j_call: TRBJ2-3
clone_size: -

cdr3_nt: TGTGCCAGCGGACAGGGGCTTTACAATGAGCAGTTCTTC
cdr3_aa: CASGQGLYNEQFF
v_call: TRBV19
cdr3_length: 13
d_call: TRBD1
j_call: TRBJ2-1
clone_size: -

cdr3_nt: TGTGCCAGCAATAAAAATTGGGGACTAGCGGGCACCGGGGAGCTGTTTTTT
cdr3_aa: CASNKNWGLAGTGELFF
v_call: TRBV11-3
cdr3_length: 17
d_call: TRBD2
j_call: TRBJ2-2
clone_size: -

cdr3_nt: TGTGCCAGAACAGTGGGGGGCCCACCCGGGGAGCTGTTTTTT
cdr3_aa: CARTVGGPPGELFF
v_call: TRBV11-2
cdr3_length: 14
d_call: -
j_call: TRBJ2-2
clone_size: many

cdr3_nt: TGCGCCAGCAGCTCCCGACAGGGAATTGAAGCTTTCTTT
cdr3_aa: CASSSRQGIEAFF
v_call: TRBV5-1
cdr3_length: 13
d_call: TRBD1
j_call: TRBJ1-1
clone_size: -

cdr3_nt: TGTGCCAGCAGTACGACAGGGAGTAATTTAGTCAGTCAGCCCCAGCATTTT
cdr3_aa: CASSTTGSNLVSQPQHF
v_call: TRBV2
cdr3_length: 17
d_call: TRBD1
j_call: TRBJ1-5
clone_size: -